A single sample gave rise to the 3 T cell receptor beta chains below, sequenced in a study of monozygotic twins with inflammatory bowel disease. TCRdb re-called the 5' RACE reads and catalogs CDR3 proteins one per entry, DNA excluded. Its listing shows about 420,000 distinct CDR3 sequences. Sequencing was carried out using blood. The receptors originated from a human donor with ulcerative colitis or Crohn's disease, or a healthy co-twin of an affected twin (not recorded which).

The V and J genes are TRBV27 and TRBJ2-7; there is no DNA to check the TCRdb D call of TRBD2. The CDR3 length is 13 residues. Per germline, CDR1 MNHEY and CDR2 SMNVEV (reference sequence). CDR3 amino acids: CASSLAGNQRQYF.

V is TRBV20-1 and J is TRBJ2-1. Per germline, CDR1 DFQATT and CDR2 SNEGSKA (reference sequence). The CDR3 runs 12 residues. The CDR3 sequence is CSARRQNNEQFF.

The genes are TRBV6-5 and TRBJ2-3. The CDR3 length is 15 residues. In germline, CDR1 is MNHEY, CDR2 SVGAGI. CDR3 sequence: CASSYSAGGPDTQYF.